Given below is one T cell receptor (beta chain) in context. This clone was detected only once. There is no known antigen for this receptor. No per-base quality is available; no much larger clone lies one base away. The data were obtained in a study of T cell changes during pregnancy in multiple sclerosis (dated by TCRdb to about 2019). Regarding the study in general: The study examined how the T cell repertoire changed over the course of pregnancy in women with multiple sclerosis.

Receptor amplification or capture employed the immunoSEQ multiplex PCR assay. TCRdb took over this immuneACCESS table, retaining in-frame rearrangements with V and J assigned. Such tables are incomplete; in checked studies, under half of the missing clones stem from an unresolved V gene, and the remainder is unexplained. The sample table records approximately 70,000 clones; 90% to 95% of these occur just once. The ten largest clones add up to 0.6% to 0.8% of the sample. Measured from the cysteine to the phenylalanine, the CDR3 is 14 residues long. The retained sequence is limited to the CDR3, 42 bases, with the frame set at the first base.

The chain joins TRBV21-1 to TRBJ1-4; the D call TRBD1 from the table was never checked on the DNA. TRBV21-1 is tagged as a pseudogene. The receptor's source is a female donor in good health, enrolled as a control in a pregnancy study. Sequenced material: peripheral blood, taken in the third trimester of pregnancy. This receptor carries the CDR3 CASSGQGLRGGLFF. The DNA is TGTGCCAGCAGTGGACAGGGGCTAAGGGGGGGACTGTTTTTT.